A single sample is the source of the 22 T cell receptor beta chains below, sequenced in a study of OX40 agonist ivuxolimab in advanced cancers. TCRdb's copy holds only in-frame clones and misses some; the assay was immunoSEQ multiplex PCR. The sample lists about 63,000 clones; 85% to 90% were seen once. The sample here was CD4+ or CD8+ T cells sorted from blood, taken in a trial of the OX40 agonist ivuxolimab. These receptors were obtained from an adult with an advanced solid tumor such as melanoma, head and neck, liver or kidney cancer.

The gene calls are TRBV19 and TRBJ2-2; no definite D call. The germline V and J ends were trimmed by 7 bases and 0 bases, with 12 bases remaining between them. Germline-derived CDR1 and CDR2 are LNHDA and SQIVND (reference sequence). This CDR3 is 15 amino acids long. The CDR3 reads CASTRFSTNTGELFF. The CDR3 DNA reads TGTGCCAGTACCAGGTTTTCTACGAACACCGGGGAGCTGTTTTTT.

This clone showed up just once. The chain carries TRBV28 and TRBJ1-2; the match to TRBD1 covers 7 bases. The length of the CDR3 is 16 residues. The germline V gene encodes CDR1 MDHEN and CDR2 SYDVKM. V was pared by 2 bases and J by 1 base, with 7 bases of the junction left unmatched. The DNA of the CDR3 is TGTGCCAGCAGTTTAATCGCAGGGGGGATTAACTATGGCTACACCTTC. This sequence encodes CASSLIAGGINYGYTF.

This chain connects TRBV5-6 to TRBJ1-3, with D uncertain. The germline gives CDR1 SGHDT, CDR2 YYEEEE. V lost 3 bases and J 6 bases, leaving 13 bases between the germline ends. The CDR3 totals 14 residues. CDR3 nucleotides: TGTGCCAGCAGCTCACGAAGACCCGCAAACACCATATATTTT. This gives the protein CASSSRRPANTIYF.

This chain uses TRBV18 with TRBJ1-1; no clear D gene. Germline loops: CDR1 KGHSH, CDR2 LQKENI. Between the trimmed V and J ends, which lost 4 bases and 2 bases, there was a span of 11 bases. This CDR3 contains 14 residues. DNA of the CDR3: TGTGCCAGCTCACGGGATCAGAGTAACACTGAAGCTTTCTTT. It encodes CASSRDQSNTEAFF.

The chain is built from TRBV11-2 and TRBJ2-7; no clear D gene. CDR3 length: 13 amino acids. V was pared by 2 bases and J by 6 bases, with 11 bases between. Germline V gene sequence: CDR1 SGHAT, CDR2 FQNNGV. In nucleotides, the CDR3 is TGTGCCAGCAGCTTATGGTCCTACACCGAGCAGTACTTC. It codes for CASSLWSYTEQYF. The full variable domain, its missing parts supplied by reference TRBV11-2 and TRBJ2-7, is EAGVAQSPRYKIIEKRQSVAFWCNPISGHATLYWYQQILGQGPKLLIQFQNNGVVDDSQLPKDRFSAERLKGVDSTLKIQPAKLEDSAVYLCASSLWSYTEQYFGPGTRLTVT.

The rearrangement joins TRBV30 to TRBJ1-6, with D tentatively TRBD1 (5 bases). V gave up 0 bases and J gave up 6 bases, with 12 bases separating them. Germline V CDR1 and CDR2: GTSNPN, SVGIG (reference sequence). The length of the CDR3 is 15 residues. The CDR3 coding sequence is TGTGCCTGGAGTGTTTCGACAGCAAGTAATTCACCCCTCCACTTT. It specifies CAWSVSTASNSPLHF.

This chain uses TRBV5-8 with TRBJ1-6; D is uncertain. The CDR3 runs 15 residues. Germline loops: CDR1 SGHTS, CDR2 YDEGEE. The V end was cut by 4 bases, the J end by 8 bases, with 16 bases between. The CDR3 DNA sequence: TGTGCCAGCAGCCGCCCCGAAGGGTTCGATTCACCCCTCCACTTT. As protein: CASSRPEGFDSPLHF.

The rearrangement uses TRBV5-6 and TRBJ2-7; the match to TRBD1 covers 12 bases. Trimming at V came to 8 bases and at J to 0 bases, leaving 12 bases not matched to a gene. Germline loops: CDR1 SGHDT, CDR2 YYEEEE. This CDR3 has 17 amino acids. The CDR3 loop reads CASLRDRGRGSSYEQYF. The CDR3, as DNA: TGTGCCAGTCTCCGGGACAGGGGGCGGGGTAGCTCCTACGAGCAGTACTTC.

The CDR3 is CASRKNTEAFF. The DNA of the CDR3 is TGTGCCAGCAGGAAGAACACTGAAGCTTTCTTT. V is TRBV6-5 and J is TRBJ1-1; D unresolved. CDR1 and CDR2 (germline): MNHEY, SVGAGI. There are 11 residues in the CDR3. The V gene lost 6 bases and the J gene lost 1 base, with 3 bases spanning the gap.

The CDR3 protein is CASSTNYGYTF. The CDR3 nucleotides read TGTGCCAGCTCTACTAACTATGGCTACACCTTC. The V and J genes are TRBV6-6 and TRBJ1-2; D is unclear. The CDR3 runs to 11 residues. The V end lost 8 bases, the J end lost 0 bases, and 4 bases lay between the germline ends. CDR1 MNHNY and CDR2 SVGAGI come from the germline V gene (reference sequence).

In its sample, this clone was seen once. The chain is built from TRBV6-4 and TRBJ2-3, with a possible D match to TRBD1 (6 bases). Germline CDR1 and CDR2: MRHNA and SNTAGT. V lost 4 bases, J lost 5 bases, and 16 bases lay in between. The CDR3 runs to 15 residues. The CDR3 is CASSVTGTRGDTQYF. The CDR3 DNA follows: TGTGCCAGCAGTGTAACCGGGACAAGGGGAGATACGCAGTATTTT.

The chain carries TRBV30 and TRBJ1-1; 9 bases align to TRBD1. CDR1 is GTSNPN and CDR2 is SVGIG in the germline V gene (reference sequence). Losses at the gene ends were 1 base for V and 6 bases for J; bases not matched to a gene: 15. CDR3 size: 17 residues. CDR3 region: CAWSDTGTGIGSAEAFF. The DNA of the CDR3 is TGTGCCTGGAGTGACACCGGGACAGGGATAGGTTCGGCTGAAGCTTTCTTT.

V is TRBV5-4 and J is TRBJ2-7; 7 bases fit TRBD2. V was clipped by 0 bases and J by 4 bases; unmatched bases: 1. There are 13 residues in the CDR3. From germline, CDR1 is SGHNT and CDR2 YYREEE (reference sequence). As DNA, the CDR3 is TGTGCCAGCAGCTTGGGAGCGGGGTACGAGCAGTACTTC. Its protein product is CASSLGAGYEQYF.

The chain uses TRBV7-2 and TRBJ2-1, with 15 bases aligning to TRBD2. CDR3 length equals 18 residues. Unmatched junction bases numbered 12, after V lost 5 bases and J lost 7 bases. Germline values: CDR1 SGHTA, CDR2 FQGNSA. The CDR3 region has the DNA TGTGCCAGCAGCCGAGCGGGACTAGCGGGGGGTAGGGGGAATGAGCAGTTCTTC. This encodes CASSRAGLAGGRGNEQFF.

The gene calls are TRBV30 and TRBJ2-7, with TRBD2 matching over 11 bases. The CDR3 sequence is 17 residues long. V shed 0 bases and J 7 bases; nucleotides not matched to a gene: 14. CDR1 is GTSNPN, CDR2 SVGIG, per germline (reference sequence). This CDR3 reads CAWSVRGASGRRREQYF. The CDR3 DNA follows: TGTGCCTGGAGTGTACGAGGGGCTAGCGGGAGGAGAAGGGAGCAGTACTTC.

V gene TRBV28 combines with J gene TRBJ1-4, with D possibly being TRBD1 (6 bases). CDR1 and CDR2 (germline): MDHEN, SYDVKM. This CDR3 comprises 14 residues. With 3 bases removed from V and 8 bases from J, the gap between germline ends came to 13 bases. CDR3 coding DNA: TGTGCCAGCAGTTTCGGGGGGCAAATCGAAAAACTGTTTTTT. Encoded protein: CASSFGGQIEKLFF.

The CDR3 region has the DNA TGTGCCAGCGGGGCGGGGGGGCGCCAAGAGACCCAGTACTTC. Its protein product is CASGAGGRQETQYF. The genes are TRBV7-2 and TRBJ2-5, with 9 bases identical to TRBD2. This CDR3 is built from 14 residues. Germline CDR1 and CDR2: SGHTA and FQGNSA. Trimming took 8 bases from V and 1 from J; bases not matched to a gene: 5.

The gene calls are TRBV6-1 and TRBJ2-2; 8 nucleotides line up with TRBD2. The CDR3 consists of 14 residues. Germline V gene lookup returns CDR1 MNHNS and CDR2 SASEGT. V dropped 7 bases and J dropped 8; count of bases not matched to a gene: 9. The CDR3 loop reads CASTHRGGRGELFF. For the CDR3, the DNA is TGTGCCAGCACCCACCGCGGGGGGCGGGGGGAGCTGTTTTTT.

The chain couples TRBV6-5 to TRBJ1-2, with 8 nucleotides matching TRBD1. V was pared by 6 bases and J by 2 bases, with 5 bases of the junction left unmatched. CDR3 length equals 14 residues. CDR1 and CDR2 (germline): MNHEY, SVGAGI. The CDR3 nucleotides read TGTGCCAGCAGCAGGGACAGGATGAACTATGGCTACACCTTC. As protein: CASSRDRMNYGYTF.

This clone was detected a few times. This rearrangement joins TRBV30 to TRBJ1-2, with 7 bases matching TRBD1. Per the germline V gene, CDR1 is GTSNPN and CDR2 is SVGIG (reference sequence). Unmatched junction bases numbered 8, after V lost 0 bases and J lost 4 bases. The CDR3 consists of 15 residues. The CDR3 here is CAWSVRKGGRYGYTF. CDR3 sequence (DNA): TGTGCCTGGAGTGTACGGAAAGGGGGCCGCTATGGCTACACCTTC.

The chain joins TRBV7-8 to TRBJ1-5; 7 bases map to TRBD1. The length of the CDR3 is 13 residues. The germline V gene has CDR1 SGHVS and CDR2 FQNEAQ. V shed 4 bases and J 5 bases; nucleotides not matched to a gene: 2. The CDR3 nucleotides are TGTGCCAGCAGCTGGACAGGTTATCAGCCCCAGCATTTT. Encoded protein: CASSWTGYQPQHF.

V usage is TRBV28 and J usage is TRBJ1-1; D is ambiguous. Germline CDR1 reads MDHEN; CDR2 reads SYDVKM. The CDR3 covers 16 residues. V was clipped by 5 bases and J by 5 bases, with 21 bases between them. In DNA form, the CDR3 reads TGTGCCAGCAGTCCCCCTCCCCTCCGGAGAACAACTGAAGCTTTCTTT. Translated: CASSPPPLRRTTEAFF.